A selection of T cell receptor beta chains follows, all from one sample in a study of cytomegalovirus exposure and HLA in healthy donors. The data were produced by immunoSEQ multiplex PCR, yet TCRdb's version contains in-frame clones alone and is incomplete. Here the sample spans about 330,000 clones, 75% to 90% being singletons. Sequencing was carried out using PBMCs. These TCRs come from a woman younger than 35 in good health and CMV-seronegative. Each CDR3 is given with its conserved first and last residue. The D gene is left open where the match is weak. The size entry is marked missing in some rows and otherwise reads once, few, many or a size class.

j_call d_call clone_size v_call cdr3_nt cdr3_aa
TRBJ1-2 TRBD1 - TRBV6-5 TGTGCCAGCAGTTACCCTTCCGGGACAGGGGTGGAAGGCTACACCTTC CASSYPSGTGVEGYTF
TRBJ2-7 - once TRBV5-6 TGTGCCAGCAGTTTTTGGGCTGCTTACGAGCAGTACTTC CASSFWAAYEQYF
TRBJ1-2 - once TRBV2 TGTGCCAGCAGTGGTCAGGATAACTATGGCTACACCTTC CASSGQDNYGYTF
TRBJ2-7 TRBD2 - TRBV5-4 TGTGCCAGCAGCTTAACTAGCGGGAGTGGGGAGCAGTACTTC CASSLTSGSGEQYF
TRBJ2-1 TRBD1 - TRBV18 TGTGCCAGCTCACCAACTTTCGACAGGGCTGTCGGCGAGCAGTTCTTC CASSPTFDRAVGEQFF
TRBJ2-7 TRBD1 - TRBV7-2 TGTGCCAGCAGCTTACGCCGGACAGGCACGGGCGACGAGCAGTACTTC CASSLRRTGTGDEQYF
TRBJ2-2 - - TRBV28 TGTGCCGCAATAGGAGGGTCGAACACCGGGGAGCTGTTTTTT CAAIGGSNTGELFF
TRBJ2-1 TRBD1 - TRBV27 TGTGCCAGCAGTTCCACGACTGAATCCGGGACAGGTGGGAATGAGCAGTTCTTC CASSSTTESGTGGNEQFF
TRBJ1-1 TRBD1 - TRBV29-1 TGCAGCGTTGTGGGGGACAGGGAGGACACTGAAGCTTTCTTT CSVVGDREDTEAFF
TRBJ2-2 - - TRBV5-1 TGCGCCAGCAGCTTGGAACTAGCCACCGGGGAGCTGTTTTTT CASSLELATGELFF
TRBJ2-7 TRBD1 - TRBV11-3 TGTGCCAGCAGACAACAGGGGGGCGAGCAGTACTTC CASRQQGGEQYF
TRBJ1-2 TRBD1 - TRBV4-1 TGCGCCAGCAGCCAAGTCCCTAGGACAGGGTGGGATGGCTACACCTTC CASSQVPRTGWDGYTF
TRBJ2-2 TRBD2 - TRBV2 TGTGCCAGCAGGCCCGGGACTAGCGGGAAGGCCGGGGAGCTGTTTTTT CASRPGTSGKAGELFF
TRBJ2-7 - - TRBV11-1 TGTGCCAGCAGCGGGGAGCGGGCCTCCTACGAGCAGTACTTC CASSGERASYEQYF
TRBJ1-1 - - TRBV7-2 TGTGCCAGCAGCCCGGACAGCGCTTTGAACACTGAAGCTTTCTTT CASSPDSALNTEAFF
TRBJ2-3 TRBD1 once TRBV29-1 TGCAGCGTTGAAGGAAGTAGGGACAGGGCCTTGAAAGATACGCAGTATTTT CSVEGSRDRALKDTQYF
TRBJ1-5 - - TRBV28 TGTGCCAGCACCGGACAGCCCAATCAGCCCCAGCATTTT CASTGQPNQPQHF
TRBJ1-5 - - TRBV5-1 TGCGCCAGCACCTGGAACGGCGGGGATCAGCCCCAGCATTTT CASTWNGGDQPQHF
TRBJ1-4 - - TRBV4-3 TGCGCCAGCAGCCAAGACGACAGGAGTAATGAAAAACTGTTTTTT CASSQDDRSNEKLFF
TRBJ2-5 - - TRBV28 TGTGCCAGCAGTTTGGCAGGGCTGGAGACCCAGTACTTC CASSLAGLETQYF
TRBJ2-7 - - TRBV15 TGTGCCACCAGCAGAGATCAAAATAGCTGGGACGAGCAGTACTTC CATSRDQNSWDEQYF
TRBJ2-3 - - TRBV7-3 TGTGCCAGCAGCTTATCGGGAGATACGCAGTATTTT CASSLSGDTQYF
TRBJ2-2 - - TRBV28 TGTGCCAGCAGTTTATCTCAAGCTGGGGAGCTGTTTTTT CASSLSQAGELFF
TRBJ2-7 TRBD2 - TRBV5-4 TGTGCCAGCAGCCTTCGGGGCGGGAGAAAGGACTACGAGCAGTACTTC CASSLRGGRKDYEQYF
TRBJ1-5 - - TRBV4-3 TGCGCCAGCAGCCAAGACTTCCCGGTTCGGCAGCCCCAGCATTTT CASSQDFPVRQPQHF
TRBJ2-4 TRBD2 - TRBV13 TGTGCCAGCAGCCTCAGTGGGAGGGGAAACATTCAGTACTTC CASSLSGRGNIQYF
TRBJ2-1 TRBD2 once TRBV2 TGTGCCAGCAGACGGACTAGCGGTTACAATGAGCAGTTCTTC CASRRTSGYNEQFF
TRBJ2-1 - - TRBV7-2 TGTGCCAGCAGCCCTAAGTGGAGGGGTAATGAGCAGTTCTTC CASSPKWRGNEQFF
TRBJ2-1 TRBD2 - TRBV2 TGTGCCAGCAGTGCGGGAGGAATGGGGGAGCAGTTCTTC CASSAGGMGEQFF
TRBJ2-5 TRBD2 - TRBV7-9 TGTGCCAGCAGCTTAGAGGGGCTAGCGGGAGACCAAGAGACCCAGTACTTC CASSLEGLAGDQETQYF
TRBJ2-7 - - TRBV4-1 TGCGCCAGCAGCCAAATTCCGGGAGCGAGCTCCTACGAGCAGTACTTC CASSQIPGASSYEQYF
TRBJ2-1 TRBD1 - TRBV5-4 TGTGCCAGCAGCCCAGTAGGACAGGGGAATGAATACGAGCAGTTCTTC CASSPVGQGNEYEQFF
TRBJ1-2 TRBD1 few TRBV5-1 TGCGCCAGCAGCTTGGGACAGGGGGGAGACTATGGCTACACCTTC CASSLGQGGDYGYTF
TRBJ2-7 TRBD2 once TRBV5-1 TGCGCCAGCAGCTCGGGACTATCCCCCTACGAGCAGTACTTC CASSSGLSPYEQYF
TRBJ2-7 TRBD2 - TRBV4-3 TGCGCCAGCAGCCAAGACTCGGGACTATACGAGCAGTACTTC CASSQDSGLYEQYF
TRBJ2-7 - - TRBV10-3 TGTGCCATCGGTCCAGGGCTCTACGAGCAGTACTTC CAIGPGLYEQYF
TRBJ1-2 - few TRBV7-2 TGTGCCAGCAGCTCCGACAGGACCGTAGGCTACACCTTC CASSSDRTVGYTF
TRBJ2-7 - once TRBV11-3 TGTGCCAGCAGCTCCTCGACTGGAACCGCTCGCGAGCAGTACTTC CASSSSTGTAREQYF